These 30 T cell receptor beta chains were all obtained from the same sample, sequenced in a study of T cell changes during pregnancy in multiple sclerosis. Generated by immunoSEQ multiplex PCR, the TCRdb table keeps only in-frame clones and is missing some. The data hold about 30,000 clones, with 75% to 95% observed a single time. This specimen was CD8+ T cells from peripheral blood mononuclear cells, taken before pregnancy. The receptors originated from a female donor with multiple sclerosis, enrolled in a pregnancy study.

This chain links TRBV13 with TRBJ2-1; tentatively, D is TRBD2 (6 bases). The CDR3 extends over 12 amino acids. Between the trimmed V and J ends, which lost 8 bases and 8 bases, there was a span of 13 bases. Germline V gene sequence: CDR1 PRHDT, CDR2 FYEKMQ (reference sequence). The CDR3 here is CASRWGVDEQFF. For the CDR3, the DNA is TGTGCCAGCCGGTGGGGGGTCGATGAGCAGTTCTTC.

The V and J genes are TRBV6-5 and TRBJ1-2; D is perhaps TRBD1 (5 bases). The germline CDR1 and CDR2 sequences are MNHEY and SVGAGI. CDR3 length: 13 amino acids. Between the trimmed V and J ends, which lost 2 bases and 7 bases, there was a span of 11 bases. The CDR3 loop is CASSYTKTVGYTF. The CDR3 nucleotides read TGTGCCAGCAGTTACACGAAGACAGTTGGCTACACCTTC.

This clone was found once. CDR3 sequence reads: CASSSSSGVTGGNTIYF. The CDR3 nucleotides read TGTGCCAGCAGCTCTAGTTCGGGAGTCACGGGAGGAAACACCATATATTTT. The chain links TRBV5-5 to TRBJ1-3; D is uncertain. Trimming cost V 3 bases and J 4 bases, with 20 bases left between them. Germline V gene sequence: CDR1 SGHKS, CDR2 YYEKEE (reference sequence). The CDR3 is made up of 17 amino acids.

CDR3 sequence (DNA): TGTGCCAGCACGGCAGGGGCGGGGAACACTGAAGCTTTCTTT. The encoded protein is CASTAGAGNTEAFF. The chain has TRBV6-5 and TRBJ1-1; D perhaps matches TRBD1 (6 bases). Germline V CDR1 and CDR2: MNHEY, SVGAGI. The CDR3 spans 14 residues. Trimming took 7 bases from V and 1 from J, leaving 13 bases between them.

J is TRBJ2-3 and V is TRBV11-3, with no clear D. The germline gives CDR1 SGHNT, CDR2 YENEEA. Trimming left V 4 bases short and J 4 bases short, with 15 bases between. The length of the CDR3 is 15 residues. The CDR3 sequence is CASSSETTSADTQYF. DNA for the CDR3: TGTGCCAGCAGCTCCGAAACCACATCCGCAGATACGCAGTATTTT.

V and J are TRBV14 and TRBJ2-7; 12 nucleotides line up with TRBD2. The junction had 11 bases not matched to a gene; V was cut back by 5 bases and J by 6 bases. CDR1 and CDR2 (germline): SGHDN, FVKESK. The CDR3 totals 16 residues. The CDR3 spells CASSSRTSGMSSEQYF. As DNA, the CDR3 is TGTGCCAGCAGCAGTCGGACTAGCGGGATGTCTTCCGAGCAGTACTTC.

J is TRBJ2-7 and V is TRBV7-9, with D possibly being TRBD2 (6 bases). V lost 5 bases to trimming and J lost 2 bases, with 22 bases between them. The germline gives CDR1 SEHNR, CDR2 FQNEAQ (reference sequence). The CDR3 consists of 17 residues. DNA for the CDR3: TGTGCCAGCAGCCCGGGGTTACCGGGAGTGGGGACCTACGAGCAGTACTTC. It yields the protein CASSPGLPGVGTYEQYF.

The rearrangement joins TRBV12-5 to TRBJ2-5, with D tentatively TRBD1 (5 bases). CDR3 length equals 13 residues. Trimming removed 6 bases at V and 6 bases at J, with 14 bases between. Germline V gene data show CDR1 as LGHNT and CDR2 as FRNRAP. The CDR3 coding sequence is TGTGCTAGTGGGCAAGGGGTCGGACAGACCCAGTACTTC. Translating it yields CASGQGVGQTQYF.

V usage is TRBV15 and J usage is TRBJ2-6; D tentatively fits TRBD1 or TRBD2 (5 bases each). V lost 10 bases and J 1 base, leaving 8 bases between the germline ends. The CDR3 has 13 amino acids. CDR1 and CDR2 (germline): LNHNV, YYDKDF (reference sequence). Written as DNA, the CDR3 is TGTGCCAGCAGGGAGTCTGGGGCCAACGTCCTGACTTTC. It specifies CASRESGANVLTF. Drawing the rest from reference TRBV15 and TRBJ2-6, the complete variable domain is DAMVIQNPRYQVTQFGKPVTLSCSQTLNHNVMYWYQQKSSQAPKLLFHYYDKDFNNEADTPDNFQSRRPNTSFCFLDIRSPGLGDTAMYLCASRESGANVLTFGAGSRLTVL.

This sequence joins TRBV7-9 and TRBJ1-6; perhaps TRBD1 as D (5 bases). Per the germline V gene, CDR1 is SEHNR and CDR2 is FQNEAQ (reference sequence). The CDR3 runs to 13 residues. V gave up 0 bases and J gave up 8 bases, with 5 bases separating them. The CDR3: CASSLAGDSPLHF. The CDR3 bases are TGTGCCAGCAGCTTAGCAGGGGATTCACCCCTCCACTTT.

This clone was seen once. The junction does not match germline at one end; this may be a read error. The chain couples TRBV30 to TRBJ2-1, with TRBD2 identical over 13 bases. Per germline, CDR1 GTSNPN and CDR2 SVGIG (reference sequence). There are 14 residues in the CDR3. CDR3 in DNA: TGTGCTTGGACTAGCGGGAGTTCCTACAATGAGCAGTTCTTC. Translating gives CAWTSGSSYNEQFF.

This chain joins TRBV19 and TRBJ2-2; 9 nucleotides align to TRBD2. Unmatched junction bases numbered 9, after V lost 4 bases and J lost 9 bases. Germline V gene data show CDR1 as LNHDA and CDR2 as SQIVND (reference sequence). The CDR3 runs 15 residues. The CDR3: CASSTAGSGRRELFF. CDR3 coding DNA: TGTGCCAGTAGTACGGCAGGTAGCGGGAGAAGGGAGCTGTTTTTT. Full variable domain (rest looked up from reference TRBV19 and TRBJ2-2): DGGITQSPKYLFRKEGQNVTLSCEQNLNHDAMYWYRQDPGQGLRLIYYSQIVNDFQKGDIAEGYSVSREKKESFPLTVTSAQKNPTAFYLCASSTAGSGRRELFFGEGSRLTVL.

This chain connects TRBV27 to TRBJ1-5; 9 positions match TRBD1. Germline V gene data show CDR1 as MNHEY and CDR2 as SMNVEV (reference sequence). Trimming cost V 0 bases and J 2 bases; bases outside gene matches: 2. CDR3 length: 16 amino acids. CDR3 residues: CASSLSGQGGNQPQHF. The CDR3 DNA is TGTGCCAGCAGTTTATCGGGACAGGGTGGCAATCAGCCCCAGCATTTT.

This clone came up once. This chain joins TRBV15 and TRBJ2-7; 11 bases are shared with TRBD2. Losses at the gene ends were 3 bases for V and 6 bases for J; bases not matched to a gene: 7. Germline loops: CDR1 LNHNV, CDR2 YYDKDF (reference sequence). CDR3 length equals 15 residues. The CDR3 loop reads CATSSSEGTSGEQYF. The CDR3 region has the DNA TGTGCCACCAGCAGTTCGGAGGGGACTAGCGGCGAGCAGTACTTC.

V and J are TRBV27 and TRBJ2-7; 7 bases match TRBD1. V lost 5 bases and J lost 1; bases outside the gene matches: 2. CDR3 length: 13 residues. The germline CDR1 and CDR2 sequences are MNHEY and SMNVEV (reference sequence). CDR3 residues: CASSHRGSYEQYF. Written as DNA, the CDR3 is TGTGCCAGCAGTCACAGGGGATCCTACGAGCAGTACTTC.

This clone was picked up many times. The chain carries TRBV4-2 and TRBJ1-4; D unclear. Trimming took off 0 bases at V and 6 bases at J, with 5 bases between the two ends. The CDR3 is 13 amino acids. In germline, CDR1 is LGHNA, CDR2 YNFKEQ. CDR3 protein: CASSQDSDEKLFF. The CDR3 DNA follows: TGTGCCAGCAGCCAAGATTCGGATGAAAAACTGTTTTTT.

The chain couples TRBV6-1 to TRBJ2-7; TRBD2 might be the D (5 bases). V was trimmed by 7 bases and J by 3 bases, leaving 16 bases between them. The CDR3 consists of 14 residues. Per germline, CDR1 MNHNS and CDR2 SASEGT. The CDR3 region is CASMGWTSGYEQYF. CDR3 coding DNA: TGTGCCAGCATGGGCTGGACTTCTGGCTACGAGCAGTACTTC.

This rearrangement joins TRBV27 to TRBJ2-5; D remains ambiguous. CDR1 is MNHEY and CDR2 is SMNVEV in the germline V gene (reference sequence). Trimming shortened V by 4 bases and J by 2 bases, and 2 bases separated the two germline ends. This CDR3 contains 11 residues. CDR3 in DNA: TGTGCCAGCAGTTCACAAGAGACCCAGTACTTC. This gives the protein CASSSQETQYF.

This rearrangement joins TRBV5-1 to TRBJ2-7; D unresolved. This CDR3 comprises 15 residues. CDR1 and CDR2 from the germline V gene are SGHRS and YFSETQ. Trimming stripped 0 bases from V and 0 bases from J, with 10 bases between. CDR3 amino acids: CASSLVAKSSYEQYF. For the CDR3, the DNA is TGCGCCAGCAGCTTGGTTGCGAAAAGCTCCTACGAGCAGTACTTC.

The chain couples TRBV5-1 to TRBJ2-2; 11 positions match TRBD2. The CDR3 has 15 residues. Germline values: CDR1 SGHRS, CDR2 YFSETQ. The V and J ends lost 0 bases and 10 bases, in that order; junction bases with no gene match: 5. The CDR3: CASSLALAGVKELFF. CDR3 DNA sequence: TGCGCCAGCAGCTTGGCACTAGCGGGAGTGAAGGAGCTGTTTTTT.

This chain joins TRBV27 and TRBJ2-5; 8 positions agree with TRBD1. J was trimmed by 5 bases and V by 2 bases; bases with no gene match: 7. Germline CDR1 MNHEY, CDR2 SMNVEV (reference sequence). The CDR3 consists of 15 residues. CDR3: CASSLGQGAWETQYF. DNA of the CDR3: TGTGCCAGCAGTTTAGGGCAGGGGGCTTGGGAGACCCAGTACTTC.

V gene TRBV6-1 combines with J gene TRBJ1-3; no definite D call. Deletions cut 6 bases from V and 0 bases from J, with 9 bases between. This CDR3 comprises 14 residues. Germline V gives CDR1 MNHNS, CDR2 SASEGT. Here the CDR3 DNA reads TGTGCCAGCAGGGAGACGGCCTCTGGAAACACCATATATTTT. Protein: CASRETASGNTIYF.

V gene TRBV29-1 combines with J gene TRBJ2-7, with 14 bases that match TRBD2. There are 17 residues in the CDR3. V gave up 7 bases and J gave up 2 bases; unmatched junction bases: 13. Germline V gives CDR1 SQVTM, CDR2 ANQGSEA. The CDR3: CSAQVGLAGGTTYEQYF. CDR3 sequence (DNA): TGCAGCGCCCAAGTCGGACTAGCGGGAGGTACTACCTACGAGCAGTACTTC.

The chain couples TRBV30 to TRBJ1-6, with D possibly TRBD1 on 6 matching bases. The CDR3 covers 15 residues. Germline V gene lookup returns CDR1 GTSNPN and CDR2 SVGIG (reference sequence). Deletions cut 3 bases from V and 5 bases from J, with 14 bases between. DNA of the CDR3: TGTGCCTGGAGCCAGGGGACGATCAATAATTCACCCCTCCACTTT. It specifies CAWSQGTINNSPLHF.

The rearrangement uses TRBV15 and TRBJ2-1, with D possibly matching TRBD2 (5 bases). With 5 bases removed from V and 2 bases from J, the gap between germline ends came to 13 bases. The germline V gene encodes CDR1 LNHNV and CDR2 YYDKDF (reference sequence). The CDR3 extends over 15 amino acids. The CDR3 here is CATSERRTTYNEQFF. The CDR3 nucleotides read TGTGCCACCAGCGAGCGGCGAACAACCTACAATGAGCAGTTCTTC.

The chain uses TRBV19 and TRBJ2-5; 9 nucleotides line up with TRBD2. The ends lost 1 base at V and 1 base at J; junction bases unmatched: 4. This CDR3 has 16 residues. CDR1 is LNHDA and CDR2 is SQIVND in the germline V gene (reference sequence). CDR3 protein: CASSIVTSGFQETQYF. CDR3 nucleotide sequence: TGTGCCAGTAGTATAGTCACTAGCGGGTTCCAAGAGACCCAGTACTTC.

The genes are TRBV7-9 and TRBJ2-3; 9 bases are a match to TRBD2. CDR3 length: 15 amino acids. Losses at the gene ends were 6 bases for V and 6 bases for J; bases not matched to a gene: 10. Germline CDR1 SEHNR, CDR2 FQNEAQ (reference sequence). The CDR3 reads CASSGGGRAYDTQYF. The CDR3 nucleotides read TGTGCCAGCAGTGGTGGCGGGAGGGCCTACGATACGCAGTATTTT.

The count of this clone is one. The rearrangement links TRBV9 to TRBJ1-3; 9 bases align to TRBD1. The ends lost 6 bases at V and 2 bases at J; junction bases unmatched: 15. The CDR3 spans 18 residues. Germline V gives CDR1 SGDLS, CDR2 YYNGEE. CDR3 sequence: CASIFNDPGQGTGNTIYF. CDR3 bases: TGTGCCAGCATCTTTAATGATCCGGGACAGGGTACTGGAAACACCATATATTTT.

The chain employs TRBV7-9 and TRBJ1-4, with 7 nucleotides matching TRBD1. The CDR3 covers 14 residues. After removal of 5 bases from V and 6 bases from J, the junction contained 6 bases not matched to a gene. Germline V gene lookup returns CDR1 SEHNR and CDR2 FQNEAQ (reference sequence). Written as DNA, the CDR3 is TGTGCCAGCAGCATACAGGGGATGTATGAAAAACTGTTTTTT. It is translated as CASSIQGMYEKLFF. Full variable domain (outside the CDR3, taken from reference TRBV7-9 and TRBJ1-4): DTGVSQNPRHKITKRGQNVTFRCDPISEHNRLYWYRQTLGQGPEFLTYFQNEAQLEKSRLLSDRFSAERPKGSFSTLEIQRTEQGDSAMYLCASSIQGMYEKLFFGSGTQLSVL.

This clone has only one observation. The chain links TRBV9 to TRBJ2-5; a weak D match, TRBD2 (5 bases). Deletions cut 3 bases from V and 3 bases from J, with 12 bases between. CDR3 length: 14 amino acids. Germline V gene lookup returns CDR1 SGDLS and CDR2 YYNGEE. The CDR3 here is CASSASGTKETQYF. CDR3 DNA: TGTGCCAGCAGCGCCAGCGGAACCAAAGAGACCCAGTACTTC.